Below, one T cell receptor beta chain is given with its context. The source of the sample is a study of blood T cell repertoires in COVID-19. The CDR3 is 14 residues long. V dropped 1 base and J dropped 6 bases, with 15 bases sitting between them. Germline V gene sequence: CDR1 SQVTM, CDR2 ANQGSEA. Authors' analysis steps: Reference gene primer amplification yielded estimated nucleated cell counts. Repertoires were generated with immunoSEQ multiplex PCR, while TCRdb's copy carries only in-frame clones and drops some. The V and J calls and the clone size are those of that table, but D and trimming were determined from the DNA. This sample has about 240,000 clones, with roughly 80% found just once.

This receptor was obtained from a woman younger than 35 with acute or convalescent COVID-19. The specimen sequenced was peripheral blood. The rearrangement links TRBV29-1 to TRBJ1-2; TRBD1 is a possible D gene (5 bases). The CDR3 DNA follows: TGCAGCGTTGAAGTGTTTGCAGGGATGGATGGCTACACCTTC. Encoded protein: CSVEVFAGMDGYTF. Full variable domain (missing parts from reference TRBV29-1 and TRBJ1-2): SAVISQKPSRDICQRGTSLTIQCQVDSQVTMMFWYRQQPGQSLTLIATANQGSEATYESGFVIDKFPISRPNLTFSTLTVSNMSPEDSSIYLCSVEVFAGMDGYTFGSGTRLTVV.